The rows below give T cell receptor beta chains drawn from one sample of a study of blood T cell repertoires in COVID-19. TCRdb keeps only in-frame clones here, not all; method: immunoSEQ multiplex PCR. The sample yields tens of thousands of clones, about 85% seen once. Sequenced sample: peripheral blood. All receptors come from a woman in her seventies with active COVID-19. CDR3s include the opening cysteine and the closing phenylalanine or tryptophan. A D gene is named only where the DNA matches it firmly. Size is omitted from some rows. Given values are once, few, many or a class for expanded clones.

TRBJ2-3	NA	TRBV19	NA	TGTGCCAGTAGTATAGATCCACAGGCAAGCACAGATACGCAGTATTTT	CASSIDPQASTDTQYF
TRBJ1-3	TRBD1	TRBV19	NA	TGTGCCAGTACGGTTACACCTCGACAGGGCGACAACACCATATATTTT	CASTVTPRQGDNTIYF
TRBJ2-5	TRBD2	TRBV28	NA	TGTGCCAGCAGTTTGCCCCGACTAGCGGGAGGGCAAGAGACCCAGTACTTC	CASSLPRLAGGQETQYF
TRBJ1-1	TRBD1	TRBV2	NA	TGTGCCAGCAGCGTGGACAGGGTGCTGAACACTGAAGCTTTCTTT	CASSVDRVLNTEAFF
TRBJ2-1	NA	TRBV6-1	NA	TGTGCCAGCAGTGAAGGTACGAGCTTCGATGAGCAGTTCTTC	CASSEGTSFDEQFF
TRBJ1-1	NA	TRBV19	NA	TGTGCCAGTAGTATCTCAGTGAACACTGAAGCTTTCTTT	CASSISVNTEAFF
TRBJ2-1	TRBD2	TRBV7-3	NA	TGTGCCAGCACTCCGGGACTAGCTAAAGATGAGCAGTTCTTC	CASTPGLAKDEQFF
TRBJ2-7	TRBD2	TRBV28	NA	TGTGCCAGCAGCCTAACTAGCGTGGGTGAGCAGTACTTC	CASSLTSVGEQYF
TRBJ2-3	TRBD2	TRBV9	NA	TGTGCCAGCAGCGTGGAGCTAGCGGGAGGGGATACGCAGTATTTT	CASSVELAGGDTQYF
TRBJ1-1	TRBD1	TRBV11-2	NA	TGTGCCAGCAGCCCACGCGGACGCGGACAGGGGGCCCCTGAAGCTTTCTTT	CASSPRGRGQGAPEAFF
TRBJ2-7	TRBD2	TRBV12-3/TRBV12-4	NA	TGTGCCAGCACTCTAGGCCTAGCGGGCGAGCAGTACTTC	CASTLGLAGEQYF
TRBJ1-1	NA	TRBV30	NA	TGTGCCTGGAGTGTAAACTTGAACACTGAAGCTTTCTTT	CAWSVNLNTEAFF
TRBJ1-1	TRBD1	TRBV30	NA	TGTGCCTGGTACCGAAGTCAGGGGGTCGGGGCTTTCTTT	CAWYRSQGVGAFF
TRBJ2-7	TRBD2	TRBV3-1/TRBV3-2	NA	TGTGCCAGCAGCGATGGAGCGGGGACTTCCTACGAGCAGTACTTC	CASSDGAGTSYEQYF
TRBJ2-2	TRBD1	TRBV6-6	once	TGTGCCAGCAGTCCTCCGGGACAGGGGGCTCTTCAGACCGGGGAGCTGTTTTTT	CASSPPGQGALQTGELFF
TRBJ2-7	NA	TRBV7-2	NA	TGTGCCAGCAGCTCAAGCGGGTCCCTTAAGGAGCAGTACTTC	CASSSSGSLKEQYF
TRBJ2-5	NA	TRBV5-6	NA	TGTGCCAGCAGCTTTGGGTTCGCGGGATCGGAGACCCAGTACTTC	CASSFGFAGSETQYF
TRBJ2-1	TRBD2	TRBV19	NA	TGTGCCAGTAGTTCAAGGACTAGCGCCATGGACAATGAGCAGTTCTTC	CASSSRTSAMDNEQFF
TRBJ2-7	TRBD2	TRBV5-6	NA	TGTGCCAGCAGCATTGGACTAGCGGGGGACCTTTACGAGCAGTACTTC	CASSIGLAGDLYEQYF
TRBJ1-4	TRBD1	TRBV28	NA	TGTGCCAGCAGTCTCCGACAGGGAGTTGAAAAACTGTTTTTT	CASSLRQGVEKLFF
TRBJ2-2	TRBD2	TRBV6-2/TRBV6-3	NA	TGTGCCAGCAGTTCCCCTAGCGGAGCGAACACCGGGGAGCTGTTTTTT	CASSSPSGANTGELFF
TRBJ1-4	TRBD1	TRBV2	NA	TGTGCCAGCACCACACACGCTTCGGACAGGAATGAAAAACTGTTTTTT	CASTTHASDRNEKLFF
TRBJ1-4	TRBD1	TRBV18	NA	TGTGCCAGCTCACCGGACAGGAATAATGAAAAACTGTTTTTT	CASSPDRNNEKLFF
TRBJ1-2	NA	TRBV12-3/TRBV12-4	NA	TGTGCCAGCAGTTTGACGGCAGCGGGGGGCTACACCTTC	CASSLTAAGGYTF
TRBJ1-5	NA	TRBV7-2	NA	TGTGCCAGCAGCCGGACAGTCCTTAGCAATCAGCCCCAGCATTTT	CASSRTVLSNQPQHF
TRBJ2-4	NA	TRBV27	NA	TGTGCCAGCAGTTTACTGGGATACGAGGGACTAGCCAAAAACATTCAGTACTTC	CASSLLGYEGLAKNIQYF
TRBJ1-4	NA	TRBV6-6	NA	TGTGCCAGCAGGTCCCCGGCATTCGGGGAAAAACTGTTTTTT	CASRSPAFGEKLFF
TRBJ2-1	TRBD2	TRBV3-1/TRBV3-2	NA	TGTGCCAGCAGCCAGGGACTAGCGGGAGTCTTCATCTTC	CASSQGLAGVFIF
TRBJ1-5	NA	TRBV5-4	NA	TGTGCCAGCAGCTGCACGGGACTAAGATTCATTTATAGCAATCAGCCCCAGCATTTT	CASSCTGLRFIYSNQPQHF
TRBJ2-1	NA	TRBV5-1	NA	TGCGCCAGCAGCTTCAATACTAGAGAGGGCAATGAGCAGTTCTTC	CASSFNTREGNEQFF
TRBJ2-6	NA	TRBV19	NA	TGTGCCAGTAGTATGCGGCTTTCTGGGGCCAACGTCCTGACTTTC	CASSMRLSGANVLTF
TRBJ2-7	NA	TRBV4-2	NA	TGTGCCAGCAGCCAAGAGAGGTTTAGCGAAGAGCAGTACTTC	CASSQERFSEEQYF